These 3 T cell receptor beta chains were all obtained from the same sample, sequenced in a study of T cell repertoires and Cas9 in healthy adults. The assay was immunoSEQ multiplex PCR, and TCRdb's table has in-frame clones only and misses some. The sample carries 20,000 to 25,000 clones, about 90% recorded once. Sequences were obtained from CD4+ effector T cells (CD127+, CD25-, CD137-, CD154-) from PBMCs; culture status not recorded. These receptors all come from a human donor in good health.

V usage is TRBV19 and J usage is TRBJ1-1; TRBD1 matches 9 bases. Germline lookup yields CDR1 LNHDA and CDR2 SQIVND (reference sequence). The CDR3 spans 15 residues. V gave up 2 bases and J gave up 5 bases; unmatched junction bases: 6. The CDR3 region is CASSIYRTGVTEAFF. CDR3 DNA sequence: TGTGCCAGTAGTATATATCGGACAGGGGTGACTGAAGCTTTCTTT. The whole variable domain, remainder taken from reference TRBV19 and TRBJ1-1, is DGGITQSPKYLFRKEGQNVTLSCEQNLNHDAMYWYRQDPGQGLRLIYYSQIVNDFQKGDIAEGYSVSREKKESFPLTVTSAQKNPTAFYLCASSIYRTGVTEAFFGQGTRLTVV.

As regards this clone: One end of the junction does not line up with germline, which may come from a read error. The CDR3 spells CASRKSTSGSFNGQFF. The CDR3 DNA reads as TGTGCCAGCAGGAAATCTACTAGCGGGAGTTTTAATGGGCAGTTCTTC. The V and J genes are TRBV28 and TRBJ2-1; 11 nucleotides agree with TRBD2. Germline V lookup: CDR1 MDHEN, CDR2 SYDVKM. This CDR3 has 16 amino acids.

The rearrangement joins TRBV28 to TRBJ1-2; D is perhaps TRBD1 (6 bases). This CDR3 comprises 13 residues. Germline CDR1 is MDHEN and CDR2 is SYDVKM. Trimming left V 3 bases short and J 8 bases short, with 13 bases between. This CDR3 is CASSFGGRQGYTF. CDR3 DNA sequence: TGTGCCAGCAGTTTTGGGGGGCGCCAGGGCTACACCTTC.